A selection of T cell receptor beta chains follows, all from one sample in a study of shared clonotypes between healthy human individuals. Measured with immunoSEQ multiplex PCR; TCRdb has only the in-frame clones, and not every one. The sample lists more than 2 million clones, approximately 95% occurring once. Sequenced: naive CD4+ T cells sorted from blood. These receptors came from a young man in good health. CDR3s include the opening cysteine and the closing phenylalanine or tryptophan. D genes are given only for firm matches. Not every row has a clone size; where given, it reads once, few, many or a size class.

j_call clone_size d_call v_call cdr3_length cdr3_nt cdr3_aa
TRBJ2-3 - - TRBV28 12 TGTGCCAGCAGTTTATTATTAGATACGCAGTATTTT CASSLLLDTQYF
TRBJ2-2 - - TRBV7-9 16 TGTGCCAGCAGCTTAAGGCGGGACCGCGGCACCGGGGAGCTGTTTTTT CASSLRRDRGTGELFF
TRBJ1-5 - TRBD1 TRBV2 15 TGTGCCAGCCAGTCCGGGACAGGGGGCGGTCAGCCCCAGCATTTT CASQSGTGGGQPQHF
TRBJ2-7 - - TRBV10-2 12 TGCGCCAGCAGTGGACGGACCTACGAGCAGTACTTC CASSGRTYEQYF
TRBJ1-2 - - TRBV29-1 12 TGCAGCGTTGAAACCCGGGAGTATGGCTACACCTTC CSVETREYGYTF
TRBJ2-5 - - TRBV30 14 TGTGCCTGGAGTGATGGGGTTAGCCAAGAGACCCAGTACTTC CAWSDGVSQETQYF
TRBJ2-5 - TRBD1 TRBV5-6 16 TGTGCCAGCAGCCGGACAGGGGGCGTCGGCCAAGAGACCCAGTACTTC CASSRTGGVGQETQYF
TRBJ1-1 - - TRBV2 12 TGTGCCAGCAGCGCACAGGGTACTGAAGCTTTCTTT CASSAQGTEAFF
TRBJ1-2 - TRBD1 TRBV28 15 TGTGCCAGCAGTCGAGCGGGACAGGTTGACTATGGCTACACCTTC CASSRAGQVDYGYTF
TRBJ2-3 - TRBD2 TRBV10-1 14 TGCGCCAGCAGTGGAGCGGGGGGCACAGATACGCAGTATTTT CASSGAGGTDTQYF
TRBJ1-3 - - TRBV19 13 TGTGCCAGTAGCCTTTACTCTGGAAACACCATATATTTT CASSLYSGNTIYF
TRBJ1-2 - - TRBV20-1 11 TGCAGTGCTCCAGGCTGGGGGGACTACACCTTC CSAPGWGDYTF
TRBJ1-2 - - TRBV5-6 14 TGTGCCAGCAGCTTGACGGGACATAACTATGGCTACACCTTC CASSLTGHNYGYTF
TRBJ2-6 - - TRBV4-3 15 TGCGCCAGCAGCCAGCCAGGGTCAGGGGCCAACGTCCTGACTTTC CASSQPGSGANVLTF
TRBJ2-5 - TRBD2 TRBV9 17 TGTGCCAGCAGCGTAGGGGCTAGCGGGGGCCTTGAAGAGACCCAGTACTTC CASSVGASGGLEETQYF
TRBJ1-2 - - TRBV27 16 TGTGCCAGCAGCTCCAGGTTCTGGGGATTAGACTATGGCTACACCTTC CASSSRFWGLDYGYTF
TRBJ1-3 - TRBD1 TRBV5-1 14 TGCGCCAGCAGCGTGGACAGGGATGGAAACACCATATATTTT CASSVDRDGNTIYF
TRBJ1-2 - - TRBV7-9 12 TGTGCCAGCAGCTTAGTGCTGGGGGGCTACACCTTC CASSLVLGGYTF
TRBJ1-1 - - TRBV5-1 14 TGCGCCAGCAGGGTCTTGGGGCAGAACACTGAAGCTTTCTTT CASRVLGQNTEAFF
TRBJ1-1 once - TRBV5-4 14 TGTGCCAGCAGCGTCTGGGGGGGCCGCACTGAAGCTTTCTTT CASSVWGGRTEAFF
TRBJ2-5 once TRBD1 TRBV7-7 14 TGTGCTAGCAGCGCCACAGGGGGAAGGGAGACCCAGTACTTC CASSATGGRETQYF
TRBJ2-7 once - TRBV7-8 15 TGTGCCAGCAGCTTAGACCGTGGGCCCTCCTACGAGCAGTACTTC CASSLDRGPSYEQYF
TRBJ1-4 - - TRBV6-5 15 TGTGCCAGCAGCTACGACCCTGCAACTAATGAAAAACTGTTTTTT CASSYDPATNEKLFF
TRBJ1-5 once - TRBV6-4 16 TGTGCCAGCAGTGACGTTGGGGACGAGAGCAATCAGCCCCAGCATTTT CASSDVGDESNQPQHF
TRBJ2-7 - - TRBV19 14 TGTGCCAGTAGTATCTCACTTCCATCCTACGAGCAGTACTTC CASSISLPSYEQYF
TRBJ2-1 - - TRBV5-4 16 TGTGCCAGCAGGACAATGGCGGGGAACGACTACAATGAGCAGTTCTTC CASRTMAGNDYNEQFF
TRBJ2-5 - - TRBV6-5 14 TGTGCCAGCAGTTTTTCAGATATTTGGGAGACCCAGTACTTC CASSFSDIWETQYF
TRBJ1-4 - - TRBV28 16 TGTGCCAGCAGTTTAACAGGAATTACAACTAATGAAAAACTGTTTTTT CASSLTGITTNEKLFF
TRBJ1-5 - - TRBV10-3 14 TGTGCCATCAGTGAGTCCGCGAGCAATCAGCCCCAGCATTTT CAISESASNQPQHF
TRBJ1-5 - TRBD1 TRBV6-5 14 TGTGCCAGCAGTAAAGGGGGCGCGGTCAATCCCCAGCATTTT CASSKGGAVNPQHF
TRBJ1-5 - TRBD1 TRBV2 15 TGTGCCAGCAGCTTAGGACAGGGACGAAATCAGCCCCAGCATTTT CASSLGQGRNQPQHF
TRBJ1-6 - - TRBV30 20 TGTGCCTGGAGTGTACGGTTACCAATGGGGGGGTCTCCCTATAATTCACCCCTCCACTTT CAWSVRLPMGGSPYNSPLHF
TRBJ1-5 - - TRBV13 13 TGTGCCAGCAGCCGGGACAACAATCAGCCCCAGCATTTT CASSRDNNQPQHF
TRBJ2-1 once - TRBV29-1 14 TGCAGCGTTGGTGGCAGGGCGTCCTACAATGAGCAGTTCTTC CSVGGRASYNEQFF
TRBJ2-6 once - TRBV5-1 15 TGCGCCAGCACAAAACAGCCCTCTGGGGCCAACGTCCTGACTTTC CASTKQPSGANVLTF
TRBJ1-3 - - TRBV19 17 TGTGCCAGTAGTCTCCTTATGGGGACCTACTCTGGAAACACCATATATTTT CASSLLMGTYSGNTIYF
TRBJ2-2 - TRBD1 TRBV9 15 TGTGCCAGCAGCGTGGACAGGTATCACACCGGGGAGCTGTTTTTT CASSVDRYHTGELFF
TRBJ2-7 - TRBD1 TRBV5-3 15 TGTGCCAGAAGCTCGACAGGGAACATCTCCTACGAGCAGTACTTC CARSSTGNISYEQYF
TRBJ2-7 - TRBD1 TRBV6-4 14 TGTGCCAGCAGTTGGACAGGGCCCTCCTACGAGCAGTACTTC CASSWTGPSYEQYF
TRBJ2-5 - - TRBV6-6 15 TGTGCCAGCAGACCCTCGGGACTGTACTTGGGGGCCCAGTACTTC CASRPSGLYLGAQYF
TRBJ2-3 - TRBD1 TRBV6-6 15 TGTGCCAGCAGTTATCGGGCACAGGGGCACGATACGCAGTATTTT CASSYRAQGHDTQYF
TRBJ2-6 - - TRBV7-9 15 TGTGCCAGCAGACCCCAGGGATCTGGGGCCAACGTCCTGACTTTC CASRPQGSGANVLTF
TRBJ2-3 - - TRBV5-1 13 TGCGCCAGCAGCCCGGGTTGGGGGGATACGCAGTATTTT CASSPGWGDTQYF
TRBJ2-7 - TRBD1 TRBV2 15 TGTGCCAGCAGTGAAAGGACAGGCTCCTCCTACGAGCAGTACTTC CASSERTGSSYEQYF
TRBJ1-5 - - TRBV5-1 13 TGCGCCAGCAGCTCCGGGGGAGGGCAGCCCCAGCATTTT CASSSGGGQPQHF
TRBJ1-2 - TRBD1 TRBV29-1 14 TGCAGCGTTGGGACAGGGGGCCCCCGGGGTGGCTACACCTTC CSVGTGGPRGGYTF
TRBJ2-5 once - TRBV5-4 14 TGTGCCAGCAGCTTGGCTGGAGGGGGAGAGACCCAGTACTTC CASSLAGGGETQYF
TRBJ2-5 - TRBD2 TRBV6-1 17 TGTGCCAGCAGTGTTTCAGCGGGAGGGCCCTCCCAAGAGACCCAGTACTTC CASSVSAGGPSQETQYF
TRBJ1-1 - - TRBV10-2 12 TGCGCCAGCAGTGAGCAGGTCACTGAAGCTTTCTTT CASSEQVTEAFF
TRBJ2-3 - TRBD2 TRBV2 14 TGTGCCAGCATTCGACTAGCGAGCACAGATACGCAGTATTTT CASIRLASTDTQYF
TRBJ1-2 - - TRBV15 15 TGTGCCACCAGCAGAGCCAACAGGGCGAACTATGGCTACACCTTC CATSRANRANYGYTF
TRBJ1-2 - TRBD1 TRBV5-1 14 TGCGCCAGCAGCCCCGACAGGGGCGGATATGGCTACACCTTC CASSPDRGGYGYTF
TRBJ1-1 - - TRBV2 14 TGTGCCAGCAGTGTATTCGGGCTGAACACTGAAGCTTTCTTT CASSVFGLNTEAFF
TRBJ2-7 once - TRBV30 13 TGTGCCTGGAATCCAGGGGTGGGTTTCAAGCAGTACTTC CAWNPGVGFKQYF
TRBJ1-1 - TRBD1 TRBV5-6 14 TGTGCCAGCAGGAGGGGGCATACGAACACTGAAGCTTTCTTT CASRRGHTNTEAFF